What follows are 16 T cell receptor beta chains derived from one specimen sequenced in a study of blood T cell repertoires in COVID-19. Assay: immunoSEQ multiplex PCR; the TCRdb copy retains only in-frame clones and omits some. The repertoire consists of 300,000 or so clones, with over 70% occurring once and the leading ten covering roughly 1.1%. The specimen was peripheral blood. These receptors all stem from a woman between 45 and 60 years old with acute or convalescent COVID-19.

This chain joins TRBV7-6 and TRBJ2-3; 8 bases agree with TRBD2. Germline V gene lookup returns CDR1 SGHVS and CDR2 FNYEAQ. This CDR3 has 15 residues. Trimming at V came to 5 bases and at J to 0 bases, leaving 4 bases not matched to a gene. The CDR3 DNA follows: TGTGCCAGCAGCCCCCAGCGGGAGAGCACAGATACGCAGTATTTT. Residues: CASSPQRESTDTQYF.

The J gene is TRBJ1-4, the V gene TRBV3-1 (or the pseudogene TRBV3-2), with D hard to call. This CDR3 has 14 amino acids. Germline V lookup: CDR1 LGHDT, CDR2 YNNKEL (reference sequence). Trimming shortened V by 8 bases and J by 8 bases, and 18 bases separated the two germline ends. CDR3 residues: CASSPRGFEEKLFF. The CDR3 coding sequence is TGTGCCAGCTCCCCGCGGGGTTTTGAAGAAAAACTGTTTTTT.

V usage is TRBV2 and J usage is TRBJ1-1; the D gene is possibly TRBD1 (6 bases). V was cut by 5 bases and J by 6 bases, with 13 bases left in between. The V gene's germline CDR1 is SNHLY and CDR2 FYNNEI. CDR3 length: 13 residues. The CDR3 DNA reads TGTGCCAGCAGTACAGGGTTTGACGCTGAAGCTTTCTTT. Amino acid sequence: CASSTGFDAEAFF.

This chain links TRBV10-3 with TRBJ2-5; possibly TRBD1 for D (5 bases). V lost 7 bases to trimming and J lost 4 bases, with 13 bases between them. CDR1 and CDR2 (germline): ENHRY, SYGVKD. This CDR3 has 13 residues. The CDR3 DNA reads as TGTGCCATCAAAGGGGTTGGTGGAGAGACCCAGTACTTC. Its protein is CAIKGVGGETQYF.

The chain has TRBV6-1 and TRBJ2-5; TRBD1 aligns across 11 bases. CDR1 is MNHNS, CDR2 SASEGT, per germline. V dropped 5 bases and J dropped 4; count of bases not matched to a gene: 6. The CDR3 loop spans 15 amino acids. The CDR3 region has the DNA TGTGCCAGCAGTTCACAGGGACAGGGGGTAGAGACCCAGTACTTC. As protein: CASSSQGQGVETQYF.

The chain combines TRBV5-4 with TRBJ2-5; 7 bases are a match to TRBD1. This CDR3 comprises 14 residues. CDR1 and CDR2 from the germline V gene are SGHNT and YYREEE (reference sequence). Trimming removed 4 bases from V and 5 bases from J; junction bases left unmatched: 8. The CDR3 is CASSGGQVTETQYF. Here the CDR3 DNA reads TGTGCCAGCAGCGGTGGACAGGTTACCGAGACCCAGTACTTC.

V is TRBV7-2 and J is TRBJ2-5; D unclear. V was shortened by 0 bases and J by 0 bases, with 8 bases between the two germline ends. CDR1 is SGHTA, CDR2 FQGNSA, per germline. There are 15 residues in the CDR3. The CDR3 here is CASSLASQNQETQYF. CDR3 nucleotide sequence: TGTGCCAGCAGCTTAGCCTCACAGAACCAAGAGACCCAGTACTTC. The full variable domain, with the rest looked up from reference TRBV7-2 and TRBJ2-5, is GAGVSQSPSNKVTEKGKDVELRCDPISGHTALYWYRQSLGQGLEFLIYFQGNSAPDKSGLPSDRFSAERTGGSVSTLTIQRTQQEDSAVYLCASSLASQNQETQYFGPGTRLLVL.

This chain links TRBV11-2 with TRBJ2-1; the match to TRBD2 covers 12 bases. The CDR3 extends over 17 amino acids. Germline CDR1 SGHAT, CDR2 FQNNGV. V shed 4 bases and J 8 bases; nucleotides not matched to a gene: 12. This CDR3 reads CASSWETSGGRVHEQFF. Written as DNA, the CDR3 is TGTGCCAGCAGCTGGGAAACTAGCGGGGGGCGGGTCCATGAGCAGTTCTTC.

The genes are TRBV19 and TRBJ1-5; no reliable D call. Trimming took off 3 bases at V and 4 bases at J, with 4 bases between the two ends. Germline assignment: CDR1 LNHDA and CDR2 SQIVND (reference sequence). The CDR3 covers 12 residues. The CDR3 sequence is CASSILNQPQHF. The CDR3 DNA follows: TGTGCCAGTAGTATCCTTAATCAGCCCCAGCATTTT.

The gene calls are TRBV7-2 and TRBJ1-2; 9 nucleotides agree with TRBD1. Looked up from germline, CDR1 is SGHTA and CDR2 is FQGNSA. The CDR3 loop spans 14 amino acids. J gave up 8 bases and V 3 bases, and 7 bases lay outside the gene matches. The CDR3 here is CASSFPTGGGGYTF. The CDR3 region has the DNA TGTGCCAGCAGCTTCCCGACAGGGGGGGGAGGCTACACCTTC.

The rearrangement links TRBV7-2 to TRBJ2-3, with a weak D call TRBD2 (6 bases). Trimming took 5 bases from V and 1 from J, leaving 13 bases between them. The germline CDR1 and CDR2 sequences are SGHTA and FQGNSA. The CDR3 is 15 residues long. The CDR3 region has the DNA TGTGCCAGCAGCAAGGGTGGGACTGGCACAGATACGCAGTATTTT. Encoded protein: CASSKGGTGTDTQYF. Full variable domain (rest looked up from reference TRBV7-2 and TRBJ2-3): GAGVSQSPSNKVTEKGKDVELRCDPISGHTALYWYRQSLGQGLEFLIYFQGNSAPDKSGLPSDRFSAERTGGSVSTLTIQRTQQEDSAVYLCASSKGGTGTDTQYFGPGTRLTVL.

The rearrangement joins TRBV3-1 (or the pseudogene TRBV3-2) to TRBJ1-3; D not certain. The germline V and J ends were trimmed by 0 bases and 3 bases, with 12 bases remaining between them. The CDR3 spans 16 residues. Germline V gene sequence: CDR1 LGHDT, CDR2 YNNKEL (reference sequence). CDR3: CASSQDLRVDGNTIYF. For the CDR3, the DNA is TGTGCCAGCAGCCAAGATTTACGGGTCGATGGAAACACCATATATTTT.

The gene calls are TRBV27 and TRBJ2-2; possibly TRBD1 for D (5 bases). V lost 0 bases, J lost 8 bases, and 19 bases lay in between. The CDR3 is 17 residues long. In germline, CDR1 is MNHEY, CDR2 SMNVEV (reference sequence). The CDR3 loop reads CASSLSLDTPSQGELFF. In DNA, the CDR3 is TGTGCCAGCAGTTTATCCTTGGACACGCCCTCGCAGGGGGAGCTGTTTTTT.

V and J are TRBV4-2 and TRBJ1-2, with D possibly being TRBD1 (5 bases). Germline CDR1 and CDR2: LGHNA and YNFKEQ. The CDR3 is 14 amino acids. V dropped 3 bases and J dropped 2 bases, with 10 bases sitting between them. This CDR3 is CASSQETANYGYTF. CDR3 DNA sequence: TGTGCCAGCAGCCAGGAGACAGCCAACTATGGCTACACCTTC.

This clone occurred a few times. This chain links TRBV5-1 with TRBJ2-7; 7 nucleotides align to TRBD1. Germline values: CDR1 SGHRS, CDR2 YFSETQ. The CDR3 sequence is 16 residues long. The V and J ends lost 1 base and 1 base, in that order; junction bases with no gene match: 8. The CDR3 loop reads CASSLKSGTASYEQYF. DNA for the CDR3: TGCGCCAGCAGCTTGAAATCCGGGACAGCTTCCTACGAGCAGTACTTC.

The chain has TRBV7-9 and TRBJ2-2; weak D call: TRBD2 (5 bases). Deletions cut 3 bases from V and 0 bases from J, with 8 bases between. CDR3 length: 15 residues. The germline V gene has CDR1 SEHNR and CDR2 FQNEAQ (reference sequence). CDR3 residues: CASSLRVSNTGELFF. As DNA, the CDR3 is TGTGCCAGCAGCTTGAGGGTGTCGAACACCGGGGAGCTGTTTTTT.